The rows below give T cell receptor beta chains drawn from one sample of a study of neoadjuvant anti-PD-1 for oral cavity cancer. The protocol was immunoSEQ multiplex PCR, while the TCRdb copy is restricted to in-frame clones and leaves out a portion. The sample lists about 14,000 clones, approximately 63% occurring once. This sample comprised PBMCs, obtained before nivolumab (anti-PD-1) treatment. The receptors shown here come from a person aged 35-80 years with oral cavity squamous cell carcinoma. Each CDR3 is given with its conserved first and last residue. Each record gives: clone size, V gene, D gene, J gene, CDR3 DNA, CDR3 protein. D genes are given only for firm matches. Clone sizes are given selectively: once, few, many, or a class where the clone is expanded.

few,TRBV28,TRBD1,TRBJ1-3,TGTGCCAGCAGTACCCAGGGGGCAGGTGGAAACACCATATATTTT,CASSTQGAGGNTIYF
-,TRBV2,TRBD2,TRBJ2-7,TGTGCCAGCAGTGAACTGCGGGGGGGCCCCTACGAGCAGTACTTC,CASSELRGGPYEQYF
-,TRBV10-1,-,TRBJ1-1,TGCGCCAGCAGTCCAAGAGGGATCCCCACTGAAGCTTTCTTT,CASSPRGIPTEAFF
few,TRBV7-9,-,TRBJ2-5,TGTGCCAGCAGCTCGGGGGTCGGGACCCAGTACTTC,CASSSGVGTQYF
-,TRBV13,TRBD1,TRBJ2-2,TGTGCCAGCAGCCCAAACGACAGGGTAGAGACCGGGGAGCTGTTTTTT,CASSPNDRVETGELFF
-,TRBV11-2,-,TRBJ1-1,TGTGCCAGCAGCGGCAGGACAGCACCATCTGAAGCTTTCTTT,CASSGRTAPSEAFF
-,TRBV11-1,-,TRBJ1-1,TGTGCCAGCAGCTTAATATTCGGGGGTAAGAACACTGAAGCTTTCTTT,CASSLIFGGKNTEAFF
-,TRBV30,TRBD2,TRBJ2-3,TGTGCCTGGAGACTAGCGGGTGCCTCAGATACGCAGTATTTT,CAWRLAGASDTQYF
-,TRBV5-1,TRBD1,TRBJ2-7,TGCGCCAGCAGCTCCGGGACAGCAGATACCTACGAGCAGTACTTC,CASSSGTADTYEQYF
-,TRBV6-1,TRBD1,TRBJ2-3,TGTGCCAGCACCCCGGGACAGGGGAAAGATACGCAGTATTTT,CASTPGQGKDTQYF
few,TRBV7-9,-,TRBJ2-2,TGTGCCAGCAGCTTACCCGGGAGCGGACCCGGGGAGCTGTTTTTT,CASSLPGSGPGELFF
-,TRBV5-1,TRBD2,TRBJ2-7,TGCGCCAGCAGTCTCATCTCTATGTCGGCTAGCGGGGGGTTCTACGAGCAGTACTTC,CASSLISMSASGGFYEQYF
once,TRBV6-6,-,TRBJ1-1,TGTGCCAGCAAGAAGGGATGGATGAACACTGAAGCTTTCTTT,CASKKGWMNTEAFF
-,TRBV7-6,-,TRBJ2-2,TGTGCCAGCAGCGGGGGGCTGAACACCGGGGAGCTGTTTTTT,CASSGGLNTGELFF
few,TRBV6-1,-,TRBJ1-1,TGTGCCAGCAGTGCCCTCGGCCGGGGTGAAGCTTTCTTT,CASSALGRGEAFF
-,TRBV10-3,-,TRBJ2-5,TGTGCCATCAGTTGGACAGCTCAAGAGACCCAGTACTTC,CAISWTAQETQYF
-,TRBV6-1,-,TRBJ2-7,TGTGCCAGCATAGGTCTGTACTACGAGCAGTACTTC,CASIGLYYEQYF
-,TRBV5-4,TRBD2,TRBJ2-1,TGTGCCAGCAGCCCCGGGACTAGCGGATACAATGAGCAGTTCTTC,CASSPGTSGYNEQFF
-,TRBV7-9,TRBD1,TRBJ2-7,TGTGCCAGCAGCTCCACCGGGACAGCCGACTACGAGCAGTACTTC,CASSSTGTADYEQYF
-,TRBV25-1,TRBD1,TRBJ1-4,TGTGCCAGCAGTGAAGCTCAGGGGGGGAAGGAAAAACTGTTTTTT,CASSEAQGGKEKLFF
-,TRBV6-5,TRBD2,TRBJ2-3,TGTGCCAGCAGCGGGACTAGCGTGAGCACAGATACGCAGTATTTT,CASSGTSVSTDTQYF
few,TRBV6-6,-,TRBJ1-5,TGTGCCAGCGGGGCGGGGGATTATCAGCCCCAGCATTTT,CASGAGDYQPQHF
-,TRBV27,-,TRBJ1-4,TGTGCCAGCAGGACAACTAATGAAAAACTGTTTTTT,CASRTTNEKLFF
once,TRBV5-6,-,TRBJ1-1,TGTGCCAGCACCCCTCAAGGCGTGAACACTGAAGCTTTCTTT,CASTPQGVNTEAFF
-,TRBV6-5,-,TRBJ2-7,TGTGCCAGCAGTTACAGACAGCTGGATGAGCAGTACTTC,CASSYRQLDEQYF
-,TRBV18,TRBD1,TRBJ1-2,TGTGCCAGCTCACCAGGGACAGGGATTCCTAACTATGGCTACACCTTC,CASSPGTGIPNYGYTF
-,TRBV5-1,TRBD2,TRBJ2-5,TGCGCCAGCAGCTCCTCCGGGACTAGTCAAGAGACCCAGTACTTC,CASSSSGTSQETQYF
-,TRBV19,-,TRBJ1-1,TGTGCCAGTAGTGGGGCTGAAGCTTTCTTT,CASSGAEAFF
-,TRBV12-5,-,TRBJ1-1,TGTGCTAGTGGTTTGGACACAGGGAACACTGAAGCTTTCTTT,CASGLDTGNTEAFF
once,TRBV5-1,-,TRBJ2-1,TGCGCCAGCAGCTCTAGGACGTCCTCCTCCTACAATGAGCAGTTCTTC,CASSSRTSSSYNEQFF
-,TRBV5-1,-,TRBJ1-5,TGCGCCAGCAGCTTGGGAGGTGGAGGTAGCAATCAGCCCCAGCATTTT,CASSLGGGGSNQPQHF
-,TRBV9,TRBD1,TRBJ1-3,TGTGCCAGCAGCGCACCACAGGGGACTGGGAACACCATATATTTT,CASSAPQGTGNTIYF
-,TRBV25-1,-,TRBJ2-5,TGTGCCAGCAGTGCCGGGAAGGGGTGGGAGACCCAGTACTTC,CASSAGKGWETQYF
few,TRBV28,TRBD1,TRBJ2-5,TGTGCCAGCAGTTTACTTAGGGGACAGTCTCAAGAGACCCAGTACTTC,CASSLLRGQSQETQYF
-,TRBV27,TRBD1,TRBJ1-1,TGTGCCAGCAGTACATCTCCGGGACAGGGGTTGAACACTGAAGCTTTCTTT,CASSTSPGQGLNTEAFF
-,TRBV19,TRBD1,TRBJ1-4,TGTGCCAGTATCGGACAGGTGAATAATGAAAAACTGTTTTTT,CASIGQVNNEKLFF
-,TRBV4-1,-,TRBJ2-1,TGCGCCAGCAGCCAGTTACTAGTAAATGAGCAGTTCTTC,CASSQLLVNEQFF
-,TRBV6-5,-,TRBJ2-7,TGTGCCAGCAGTGAAGCCTACTACGAGCAGTACTTC,CASSEAYYEQYF
-,TRBV7-2,-,TRBJ2-5,TGTGCCAGCAGCTTAGTTGGCCAAGAGACCCAGTACTTC,CASSLVGQETQYF
few,TRBV4-2,-,TRBJ1-4,TGTGCCAGCAGCCAAGATGTCCTACAGCCAAAACTGTTTTTT,CASSQDVLQPKLFF
-,TRBV6-1,-,TRBJ1-1,TGTGCCAGCAGTCGGCAGGAAGCTTTCTTT,CASSRQEAFF
few,TRBV6-5,-,TRBJ1-2,TGTGCCAGCTGGCGGTCACCTAACTATGGCTACACCTTC,CASWRSPNYGYTF
-,TRBV30,-,TRBJ2-7,TGTGCCTGGAGTGCACTCCCCGGGAGAATAAGCGAGCAGTACTTC,CAWSALPGRISEQYF
-,TRBV5-4,-,TRBJ2-3,TGTGCCAGCAGCTTGGAAGGGGCAGATACGCAGTATTTT,CASSLEGADTQYF
few,TRBV10-2,-,TRBJ1-1,TGCGCCAGCAGGGCGATTCCCATGAACACTGAAGCTTTCTTT,CASRAIPMNTEAFF
-,TRBV6-6,-,TRBJ1-6,TGTGCCAGCAGTCCCCGGGACCGTTCACCCCTCCACTTT,CASSPRDRSPLHF
-,TRBV19,-,TRBJ2-7,TGTGCCAGTAGTACTAAAACCCAAGGCGGCGAGCAGTACTTC,CASSTKTQGGEQYF
-,TRBV27,-,TRBJ1-2,TGTGCCAGCAGTTTAGAGGGGTCCTATGGCTACACCTTC,CASSLEGSYGYTF
-,TRBV14,-,TRBJ2-1,TGTGCCAGCAGTCCGTTTATGTTGACCTACAATGAGCAGTTCTTC,CASSPFMLTYNEQFF
-,TRBV2,-,TRBJ1-5,TGTGCCAGCAGTGCAGGGCTGTGGCAGCCCCAGCATTTT,CASSAGLWQPQHF
-,TRBV5-1,-,TRBJ1-2,TGCGCCAGCAGCCCATTTGGTAATGAGGGCTATGGCTACACCTTC,CASSPFGNEGYGYTF
-,TRBV5-1,TRBD2,TRBJ2-7,TGCGCCAGCAGCTCCACCGGGACTAGCGGGATCTACGAGCAGTACTTC,CASSSTGTSGIYEQYF
once,TRBV6-5,-,TRBJ1-1,TGTGCCAGCAGTTACAAAAGGAACACCGAAGCTTTCTTT,CASSYKRNTEAFF
-,TRBV29-1,-,TRBJ1-1,TGCAGCGCCGAGGGTCTTGAAGCTTTCTTT,CSAEGLEAFF